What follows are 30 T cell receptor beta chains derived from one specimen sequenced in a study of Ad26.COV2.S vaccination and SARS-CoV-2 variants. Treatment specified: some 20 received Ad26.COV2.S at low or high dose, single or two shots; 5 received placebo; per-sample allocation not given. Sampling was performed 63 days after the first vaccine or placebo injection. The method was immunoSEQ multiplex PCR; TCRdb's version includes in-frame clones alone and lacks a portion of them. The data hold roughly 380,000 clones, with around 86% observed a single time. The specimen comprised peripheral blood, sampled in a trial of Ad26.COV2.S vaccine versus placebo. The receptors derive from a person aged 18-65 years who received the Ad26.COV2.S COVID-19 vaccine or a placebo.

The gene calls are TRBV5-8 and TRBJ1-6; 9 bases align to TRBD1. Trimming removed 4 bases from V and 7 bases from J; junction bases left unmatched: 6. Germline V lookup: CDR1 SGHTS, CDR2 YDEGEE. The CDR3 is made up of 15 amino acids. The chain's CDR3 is CASSARTGENSPLHF. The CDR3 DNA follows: TGTGCCAGCAGCGCGAGGACAGGGGAAAATTCACCCCTCCACTTT.

The CDR3 region is CASSSPEGLAGATTDTQYF. CDR3 DNA sequence: TGTGCCAGCAGTTCACCTGAGGGACTAGCGGGGGCCACGACAGATACGCAGTATTTT. V is TRBV6-2 or TRBV6-3 and J is TRBJ2-3; 14 nucleotides align to TRBD2. V lost 4 bases and J lost 3; bases outside the gene matches: 12. This CDR3 region has 19 residues. Germline V gene sequence: CDR1 MNHEY, CDR2 SVGEGT.

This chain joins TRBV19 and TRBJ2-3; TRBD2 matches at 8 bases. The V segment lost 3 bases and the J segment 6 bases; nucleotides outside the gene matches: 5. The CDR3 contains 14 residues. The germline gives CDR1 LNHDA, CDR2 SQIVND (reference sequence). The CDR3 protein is CASSMTSEGDTQYF. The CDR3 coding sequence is TGTGCCAGTAGTATGACTAGCGAGGGGGATACGCAGTATTTT.

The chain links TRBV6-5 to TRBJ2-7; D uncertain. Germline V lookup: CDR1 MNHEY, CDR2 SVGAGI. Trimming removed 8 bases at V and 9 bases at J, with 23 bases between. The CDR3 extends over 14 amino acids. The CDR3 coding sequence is TGTGCCAGCCACCCGTCGACTTCCCTCATCGGGCAGTACTTC. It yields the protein CASHPSTSLIGQYF.

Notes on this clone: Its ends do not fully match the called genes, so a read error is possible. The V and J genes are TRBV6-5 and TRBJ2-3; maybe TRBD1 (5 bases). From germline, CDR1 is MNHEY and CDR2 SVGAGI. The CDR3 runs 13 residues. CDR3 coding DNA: TGTGCCAGCAGTTACTCGCCGCCGACAGTTCTCTTTTTT. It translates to CASSYSPPTVLFF.

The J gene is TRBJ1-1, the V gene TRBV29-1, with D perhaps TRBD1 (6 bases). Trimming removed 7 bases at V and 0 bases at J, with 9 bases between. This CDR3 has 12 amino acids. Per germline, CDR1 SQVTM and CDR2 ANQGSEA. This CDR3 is CSGGALNTEAFF. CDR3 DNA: TGCAGCGGGGGGGCTCTGAACACTGAAGCTTTCTTT.

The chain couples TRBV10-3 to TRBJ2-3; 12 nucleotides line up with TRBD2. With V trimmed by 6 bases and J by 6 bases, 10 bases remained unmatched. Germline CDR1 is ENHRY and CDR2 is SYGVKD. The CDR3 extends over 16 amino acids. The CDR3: CAISPRTSGDLDTQYF. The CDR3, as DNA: TGTGCCATCAGCCCCCGGACTAGCGGGGATTTGGATACGCAGTATTTT.

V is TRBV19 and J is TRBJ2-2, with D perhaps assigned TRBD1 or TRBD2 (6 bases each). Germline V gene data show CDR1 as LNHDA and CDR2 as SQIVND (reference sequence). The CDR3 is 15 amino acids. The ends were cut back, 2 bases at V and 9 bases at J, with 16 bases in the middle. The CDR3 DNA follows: TGTGCCAGTAGTATAAGCCGGGGGCCATCCCGGGAGCTGTTTTTT. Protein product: CASSISRGPSRELFF.

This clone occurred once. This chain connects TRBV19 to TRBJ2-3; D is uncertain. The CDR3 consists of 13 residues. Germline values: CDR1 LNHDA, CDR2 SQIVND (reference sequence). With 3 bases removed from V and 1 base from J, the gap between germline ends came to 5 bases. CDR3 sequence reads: CASSIGGTDTQYF. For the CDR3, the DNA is TGTGCCAGTAGTATTGGCGGCACAGATACGCAGTATTTT.

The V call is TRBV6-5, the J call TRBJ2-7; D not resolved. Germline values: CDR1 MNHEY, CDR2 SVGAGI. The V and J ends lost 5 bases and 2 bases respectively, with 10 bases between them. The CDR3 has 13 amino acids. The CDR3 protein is CASSPFRAYEQYF. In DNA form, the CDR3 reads TGTGCCAGCAGTCCCTTCCGGGCCTACGAGCAGTACTTC.

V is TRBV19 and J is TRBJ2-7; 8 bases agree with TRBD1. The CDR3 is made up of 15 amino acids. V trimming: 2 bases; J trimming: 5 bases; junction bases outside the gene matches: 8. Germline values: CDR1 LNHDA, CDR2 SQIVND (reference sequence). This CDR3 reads CASSISWTGMDEQYF. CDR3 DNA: TGTGCCAGTAGTATAAGTTGGACAGGGATGGACGAGCAGTACTTC.

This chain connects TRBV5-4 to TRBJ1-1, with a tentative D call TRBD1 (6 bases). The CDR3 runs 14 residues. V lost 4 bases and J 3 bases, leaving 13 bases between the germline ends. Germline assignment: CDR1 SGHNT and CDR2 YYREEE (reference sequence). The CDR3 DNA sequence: TGTGCCAGCAGCCTGTGGGGGGCTGACACTGAAGCTTTCTTT. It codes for CASSLWGADTEAFF.

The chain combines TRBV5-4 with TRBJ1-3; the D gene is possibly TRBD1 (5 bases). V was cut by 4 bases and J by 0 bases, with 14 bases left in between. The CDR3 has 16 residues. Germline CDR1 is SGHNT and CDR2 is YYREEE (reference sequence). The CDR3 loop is CASSRDLANSGNTIYF. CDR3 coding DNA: TGTGCCAGCAGCCGGGACCTCGCTAACTCTGGAAACACCATATATTTT.

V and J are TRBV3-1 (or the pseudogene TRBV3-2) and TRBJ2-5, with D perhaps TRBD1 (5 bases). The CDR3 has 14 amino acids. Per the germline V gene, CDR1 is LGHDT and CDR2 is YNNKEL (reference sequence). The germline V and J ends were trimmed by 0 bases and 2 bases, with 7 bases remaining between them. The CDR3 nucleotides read TGTGCCAGCAGCCAAGAGACAGATCAAGAGACCCAGTACTTC. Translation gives CASSQETDQETQYF.

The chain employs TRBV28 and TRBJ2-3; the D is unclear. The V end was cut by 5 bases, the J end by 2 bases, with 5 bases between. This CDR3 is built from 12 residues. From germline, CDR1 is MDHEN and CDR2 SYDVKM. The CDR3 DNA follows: TGTGCCAGCAGTGGAGACACAGATACGCAGTATTTT. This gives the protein CASSGDTDTQYF. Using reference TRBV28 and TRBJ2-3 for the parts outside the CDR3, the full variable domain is DVKVTQSSRYLVKRTGEKVFLECVQDMDHENMFWYRQDPGLGLRLIYFSYDVKMKEKGDIPEGYSVSREKKERFSLILESASTNQTSMYLCASSGDTDTQYFGPGTRLTVL.

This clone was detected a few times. The CDR3 loop reads CASSLGPGGSLAYGYTF. CDR3 bases: TGTGCCAGCAGCTTGGGGCCTGGGGGCTCGCTAGCCTATGGCTACACCTTC. The chain recombines TRBV7-9 with TRBJ1-2; D is perhaps TRBD1 (6 bases). Germline loops: CDR1 SEHNR, CDR2 FQNEAQ (reference sequence). The CDR3 sequence is 17 residues long. Trimming stripped 3 bases from V and 4 bases from J, with 21 bases between.

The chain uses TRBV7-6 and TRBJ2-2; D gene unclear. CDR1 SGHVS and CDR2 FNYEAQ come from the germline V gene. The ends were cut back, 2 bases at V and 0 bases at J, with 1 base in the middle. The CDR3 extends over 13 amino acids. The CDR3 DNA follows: TGTGCCAGCAGCTTAACGAACACCGGGGAGCTGTTTTTT. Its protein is CASSLTNTGELFF.

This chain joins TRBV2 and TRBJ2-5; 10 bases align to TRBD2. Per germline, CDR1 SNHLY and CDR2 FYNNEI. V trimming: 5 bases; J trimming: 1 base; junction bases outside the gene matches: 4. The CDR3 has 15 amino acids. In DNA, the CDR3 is TGTGCCAGCAGTCCAGCGGGGGGGATCCAAGAGACCCAGTACTTC. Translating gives CASSPAGGIQETQYF.

The CDR3 bases are TGTGCCAGTAGTACACGCCCCGTCGGCAGGGTGCAAGATACGCAGTATTTT. Amino acids: CASSTRPVGRVQDTQYF. J is TRBJ2-3 and V is TRBV19; possibly TRBD1 for D (5 bases). V lost 4 bases to trimming and J lost 5 bases, with 22 bases between them. The CDR3 consists of 17 residues. The germline V gene has CDR1 LNHDA and CDR2 SQIVND (reference sequence).

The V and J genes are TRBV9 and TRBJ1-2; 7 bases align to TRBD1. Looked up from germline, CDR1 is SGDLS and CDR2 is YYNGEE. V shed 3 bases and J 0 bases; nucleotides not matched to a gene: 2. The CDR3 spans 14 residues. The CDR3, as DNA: TGTGCCAGCAGCGCTACAGGGGCTAACTATGGCTACACCTTC. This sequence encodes CASSATGANYGYTF.

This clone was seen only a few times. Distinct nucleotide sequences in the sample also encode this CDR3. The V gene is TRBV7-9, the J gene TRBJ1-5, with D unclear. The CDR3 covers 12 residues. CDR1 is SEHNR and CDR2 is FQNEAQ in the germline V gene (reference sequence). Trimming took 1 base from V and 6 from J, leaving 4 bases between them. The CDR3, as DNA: TGTGCCAGCAGCTTAGGTGGTCAGCCCCAGCATTTT. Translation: CASSLGGQPQHF.

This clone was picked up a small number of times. CDR3 region: CASSLQGQGDTEAFF. CDR3 in DNA: TGTGCCAGCAGCCTCCAGGGACAGGGCGACACTGAAGCTTTCTTT. The V gene is TRBV5-5, the J gene TRBJ1-1; TRBD1 agrees at 9 bases. With 4 bases clipped from V and 3 bases from J, the junction kept 7 bases outside the gene matches. This CDR3 region has 15 residues. Germline V gene data show CDR1 as SGHKS and CDR2 as YYEKEE (reference sequence).

CDR3 DNA sequence: TGTGCTAGTGGTTTGGGACTAGCGTTGGAGACCCAGTACTTC. Amino acids: CASGLGLALETQYF. The chain recombines TRBV12-5 with TRBJ2-5; TRBD2 agrees at 8 bases. V was clipped by 1 base and J by 5 bases; unmatched bases: 3. Germline values: CDR1 LGHNT, CDR2 FRNRAP. CDR3 size: 14 residues. The variable domain in full, completed from reference TRBV12-5 and TRBJ2-5, reads DARVTQTPRHKVTEMGQEVTMRCQPILGHNTVFWYRQTMMQGLELLAYFRNRAPLDDSGMPKDRFSAEMPDATLATLKIQPSEPRDSAVYFCASGLGLALETQYFGPGTRLLVL.

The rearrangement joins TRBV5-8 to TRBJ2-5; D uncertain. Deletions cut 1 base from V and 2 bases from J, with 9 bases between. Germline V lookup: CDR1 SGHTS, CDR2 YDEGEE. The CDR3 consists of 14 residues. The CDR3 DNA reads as TGTGCCAGCAGCTTGTTGACTTTACAAGAGACCCAGTACTTC. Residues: CASSLLTLQETQYF.

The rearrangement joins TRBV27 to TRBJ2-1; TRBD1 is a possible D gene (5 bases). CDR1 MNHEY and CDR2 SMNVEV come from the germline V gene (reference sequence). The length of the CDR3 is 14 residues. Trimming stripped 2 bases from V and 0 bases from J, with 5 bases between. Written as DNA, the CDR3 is TGTGCCAGCAGTTTAGACAGCTCCTACAATGAGCAGTTCTTC. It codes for CASSLDSSYNEQFF.

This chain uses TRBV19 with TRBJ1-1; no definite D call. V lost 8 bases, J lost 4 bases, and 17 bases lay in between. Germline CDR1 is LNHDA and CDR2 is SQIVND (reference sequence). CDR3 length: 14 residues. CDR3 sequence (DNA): TGTGCCAGTCGAGAGGGTGGGGTTGGCACTGAAGCTTTCTTT. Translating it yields CASREGGVGTEAFF.

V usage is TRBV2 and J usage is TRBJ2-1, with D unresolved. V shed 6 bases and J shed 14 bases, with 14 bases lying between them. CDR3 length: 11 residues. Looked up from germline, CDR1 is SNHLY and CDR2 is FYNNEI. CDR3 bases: TGTGCCAGCAGCCGTCGAGATATGGAGTTCTTC. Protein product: CASSRRDMEFF. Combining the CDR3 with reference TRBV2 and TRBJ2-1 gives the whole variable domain EPEVTQTPSHQVTQMGQEVILRCVPISNHLYFYWYRQILGQKVEFLVSFYNNEISEKSEIFDDQFSVERPDGSNFTLKIRSTKLEDSAMYFCASSRRDMEFFGPGTRLTVL.

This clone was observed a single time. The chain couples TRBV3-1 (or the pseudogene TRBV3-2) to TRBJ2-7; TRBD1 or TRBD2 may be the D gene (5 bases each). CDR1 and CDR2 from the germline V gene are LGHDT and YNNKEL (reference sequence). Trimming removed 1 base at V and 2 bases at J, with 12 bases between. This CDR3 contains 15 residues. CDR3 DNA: TGTGCCAGCAGCCAAGGACGGGACGCAACCTACGAGCAGTACTTC. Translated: CASSQGRDATYEQYF.

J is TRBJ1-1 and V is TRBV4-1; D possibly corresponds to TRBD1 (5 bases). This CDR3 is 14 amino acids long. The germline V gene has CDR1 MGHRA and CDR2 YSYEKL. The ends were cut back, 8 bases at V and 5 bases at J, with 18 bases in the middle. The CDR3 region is CASQPVQGPTEAFF. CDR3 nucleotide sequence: TGCGCCAGCCAACCGGTTCAGGGACCAACTGAAGCTTTCTTT.

The CDR3 DNA reads as TGTGCCAGCTCACCTAGGGGAGGGGAGAGGAATTCACCCCTCCACTTT. Translated: CASSPRGGERNSPLHF. The chain uses TRBV18 and TRBJ1-6, with a possible D match to TRBD1 (5 bases). The CDR3 has 16 amino acids. Trimming took off 3 bases at V and 7 bases at J, with 16 bases between the two ends. Germline V gives CDR1 KGHSH, CDR2 LQKENI.